Listed below are T cell receptor beta chains from one sample, sequenced in a study of T cell responses to AZD1222 COVID-19 vaccine. Measured with immunoSEQ multiplex PCR; TCRdb has only the in-frame clones, and not every one. Of 110,000 to 150,000 clones listed, roughly 90% are singletons. The sample in question was peripheral blood, obtained on day 0 of AZD1222 vaccination. The receptors were gathered from an adult in good health. CDR3s include the opening cysteine and the closing phenylalanine or tryptophan. D genes are given only for firm matches. The size of a clone is reported for some rows only, either as once, few or many, or as a class for expanded clones.

>TRBV7-2|few|NA|TRBJ1-5
CASSFDQGRNQPQHF
TGTGCCAGCAGCTTTGATCAGGGACGGAATCAGCCCCAGCATTTT
>TRBV13|NA|NA|TRBJ2-3
CASSTRLFTDTQYF
TGTGCCAGCAGCACCAGACTCTTCACAGATACGCAGTATTTT
>TRBV7-2|NA|NA|TRBJ2-2
CASSLAGFGGWLFF
TGTGCCAGCAGCTTAGCGGGTTTTGGGGGCTGGCTGTTTTTT
>TRBV23-1|NA|NA|TRBJ1-1
CASSQSSRTEAFF
TGCGCCAGCAGTCAATCGTCCAGAACTGAAGCTTTCTTT
>TRBV5-1|NA|TRBD1|TRBJ1-2
CASSQTGSDFGYTF
TGCGCCAGCAGCCAGACAGGGTCAGACTTTGGCTACACCTTC
>TRBV5-6|once|NA|TRBJ2-7
CASSLGRGVYEQYF
TGTGCCAGCAGCCTGGGGCGAGGGGTCTACGAGCAGTACTTC
>TRBV12-3/TRBV12-4|NA|NA|TRBJ2-2
CASSTGTGELFF
TGTGCCAGCAGCACAGGGACCGGGGAGCTGTTTTTT
>TRBV3-1/TRBV3-2|NA|TRBD1|TRBJ1-1
CASSQVIIRRDRVGTEAFF
TGTGCCAGCAGCCAAGTTATAATTAGGAGGGACAGGGTTGGAACTGAAGCTTTCTTT
>TRBV7-9|NA|TRBD1|TRBJ2-3
CASSRTTGGEDTQYF
TGTGCCAGCAGCCGAACCACAGGGGGCGAAGATACGCAGTATTTT
>TRBV7-8|NA|NA|TRBJ1-5
CASSSRSRINSNQPQHF
TGTGCCAGCAGTTCTCGGAGCAGAATTAATAGCAATCAGCCCCAGCATTTT
>TRBV12-3/TRBV12-4|NA|TRBD2|TRBJ2-1
CASGGPQAGEQFF
TGTGCCAGCGGCGGGCCCCAAGCGGGGGAGCAGTTCTTC
>TRBV9|NA|NA|TRBJ1-5
CASSVAGGNQPQHF
TGTGCCAGCAGCGTAGCGGGGGGCAATCAGCCCCAGCATTTT
>TRBV15|many|NA|TRBJ2-7
CATSRLVGEAPHEQYF
TGTGCCACCAGCAGGTTAGTCGGAGAAGCCCCCCACGAGCAGTACTTC
>TRBV7-6|NA|NA|TRBJ1-2
CASSSGGDVYGYTF
TGTGCCAGCAGCTCTGGGGGGGATGTCTATGGCTACACCTTC
>TRBV7-3|NA|NA|TRBJ2-3
CASSLGITSRTDTQYF
TGTGCCAGCAGCTTAGGAATAACCTCACGGACAGATACGCAGTATTTT
>TRBV28|NA|TRBD1|TRBJ1-2
CASNHRGYYGYTF
TGTGCCAGCAACCACAGGGGGTACTATGGCTACACCTTC
>TRBV18|once|TRBD1|TRBJ1-4
CASSPLPGTATNEKLFF
TGTGCCAGCTCACCTTTACCGGGGACAGCAACTAATGAAAAACTGTTTTTT
>TRBV5-1|NA|NA|TRBJ2-5
CASSGREQGKETQYF
TGCGCCAGCAGCGGCCGGGAACAGGGAAAAGAGACCCAGTACTTC
>TRBV18|NA|TRBD2|TRBJ2-5
CASSSLAGGEETQYF
TGTGCCAGCTCATCTCTAGCGGGAGGAGAAGAGACCCAGTACTTC
>TRBV5-1|once|NA|TRBJ2-2
CASSPWSGTGELFF
TGCGCCAGCAGCCCCTGGTCAGGTACCGGGGAGCTGTTTTTT
>TRBV6-2/TRBV6-3|NA|NA|TRBJ1-5
CASSRRGPGNQPQHF
TGTGCCAGCAGCCGCAGGGGCCCTGGGAATCAGCCCCAGCATTTT
>TRBV28|NA|NA|TRBJ2-7
CASSGGLNYYEQYF
TGTGCCAGCTCCGGGGGACTTAACTACTACGAGCAGTACTTC
>TRBV27|NA|NA|TRBJ2-2
CASSRGEAGELFF
TGTGCCAGCAGTCGAGGGGAGGCCGGGGAGCTGTTTTTT
>TRBV18|NA|NA|TRBJ2-7
CASSPRTGTTGYEQYF
TGTGCCAGCTCACCACGTACCGGGACCACGGGCTACGAGCAGTACTTC
>TRBV9|NA|TRBD2|TRBJ2-1
CASSVHASGSSYNEQFF
TGTGCCAGCAGCGTACACGCTAGCGGGAGCTCCTACAATGAGCAGTTCTTC
>TRBV24-1|NA|NA|TRBJ2-5
CATSDLSRRGLQLRETQYF
TGTGCCACCAGTGATTTATCCCGCCGGGGCCTTCAGCTAAGGGAGACCCAGTACTTC
>TRBV7-9|NA|NA|TRBJ2-5
CASSLWPQETQYF
TGTGCCAGCAGCTTATGGCCTCAAGAGACCCAGTACTTC
>TRBV6-5|NA|NA|TRBJ1-4
CASSYSSFSAREKLFF
TGTGCCAGCAGTTACTCGTCTTTCTCGGCGCGAGAAAAACTGTTTTTT
>TRBV21-1|NA|NA|TRBJ1-1
CASSSCRGQGKTEAFF
TGTGCCAGCAGTTCATGCCGAGGACAGGGGAAGACTGAAGCTTTCTTT
>TRBV5-1|once|NA|TRBJ2-3
CASSVRRADTQYF
TGCGCCAGCAGCGTACGGAGAGCGGATACGCAGTATTTT
>TRBV19|NA|NA|TRBJ1-5
CASSIVVGRAVQPQHF
TGTGCCAGTAGTATAGTAGTAGGCAGGGCGGTTCAGCCCCAGCATTTT